Shown below are 15 T cell receptor beta chains from a single sample sequenced in a study of cytomegalovirus exposure and HLA in healthy donors. Use of 60 Vbeta and 13 Jbeta primers characterized the PCR. Repertoires were generated with immunoSEQ multiplex PCR, while TCRdb's copy carries only in-frame clones and drops some. Counted here are more than 95,000 clones, 83% occurring once; the ten biggest clones make up about 3.5%. The source material was PBMCs. Receptors were obtained from a woman aged 40 to 55 in good health and CMV-seropositive.

Concerning this clone: One end of the junction does not line up with germline, which may come from a read error. The J gene is TRBJ2-1, the V gene TRBV7-7; D remains unclear. The CDR3 length is 18 residues. CDR1 and CDR2 (germline): SSHAT, FNYEAQ (reference sequence). CDR3 region: CASSLAPPMAASYNEQFF. The CDR3 bases are TGTGCTAGCAGCTTAGCCCCCCCTATGGCGGCCTCCTACAATGAGCAGTTCTTC.

The chain has TRBV9 and TRBJ2-7; 11 nucleotides match TRBD2. CDR1 SGDLS and CDR2 YYNGEE come from the germline V gene. The CDR3 length is 16 residues. Trimming cost V 2 bases and J 3 bases; bases outside gene matches: 7. CDR3 sequence reads: CASSVEPGLAVYEQYF. The CDR3 DNA is TGTGCCAGCAGCGTTGAACCGGGACTAGCGGTCTACGAGCAGTACTTC.

CDR3 DNA: TGCGCCAGCAGCTTGGCTGAGGACAGGCCCTACACCTTC. Protein sequence: CASSLAEDRPYTF. V and J are TRBV5-1 and TRBJ1-2; 7 positions agree with TRBD1. Germline lookup yields CDR1 SGHRS and CDR2 YFSETQ. The V segment lost 0 bases and the J segment 10 bases; nucleotides outside the gene matches: 6. CDR3 length equals 13 residues. The variable domain in full, completed from reference TRBV5-1 and TRBJ1-2, reads KAGVTQTPRYLIKTRGQQVTLSCSPISGHRSVSWYQQTPGQGLQFLFEYFSETQRNKGNFPGRFSGRQFSNSRSEMNVSTLELGDSALYLCASSLAEDRPYTFGSGTRLTVV.

This chain links TRBV7-9 with TRBJ2-3, with 7 bases fitting TRBD2. The V and J ends lost 5 bases and 0 bases, in that order; junction bases with no gene match: 11. CDR1 and CDR2 from the germline V gene are SEHNR and FQNEAQ (reference sequence). This CDR3 is 17 amino acids long. CDR3 sequence (DNA): TGTGCCAGCAGCCCCCGGCCTAGCGGCAAGAGCACAGATACGCAGTATTTT. It encodes CASSPRPSGKSTDTQYF.

This clone was seen only once. V gene TRBV15 combines with J gene TRBJ2-5, with a possible D match to TRBD1 (5 bases). Trimming took off 1 base at V and 5 bases at J, with 8 bases between the two ends. Germline CDR1 reads LNHNV; CDR2 reads YYDKDF (reference sequence). There are 13 residues in the CDR3. The CDR3 DNA is TGTGCCACCAGCAGAGCAGGGCACGAGACCCAGTACTTC. Translation gives CATSRAGHETQYF.

The J gene is TRBJ2-7, the V gene TRBV5-4; D is perhaps TRBD2 (6 bases). The CDR3 sequence is 17 residues long. Germline V gene lookup returns CDR1 SGHNT and CDR2 YYREEE (reference sequence). With 0 bases removed from V and 2 bases from J, the gap between germline ends came to 18 bases. CDR3 loop: CASSLGTIGGGPYEQYF. CDR3 coding DNA: TGTGCCAGCAGCTTGGGGACTATCGGGGGTGGCCCCTACGAGCAGTACTTC.

This chain joins TRBV11-2 and TRBJ2-1; D is perhaps TRBD2 (6 bases). Per the germline V gene, CDR1 is SGHAT and CDR2 is FQNNGV. With 1 base removed from V and 0 bases from J, the gap between germline ends came to 7 bases. The CDR3 consists of 15 residues. The CDR3 region has the DNA TGTGCCAGCAGCTTAGTCGGGAGCTCCTACAATGAGCAGTTCTTC. It yields the protein CASSLVGSSYNEQFF.

The chain carries TRBV5-1 and TRBJ2-1, with TRBD1 as a possible D gene (6 bases). Germline CDR1 reads SGHRS; CDR2 reads YFSETQ. V was cut by 0 bases and J by 8 bases, with 18 bases left in between. The CDR3 totals 16 residues. This chain's CDR3 is CASSLVWGLTWDEQFF. The CDR3 nucleotides read TGCGCCAGCAGCTTGGTGTGGGGGCTAACTTGGGATGAGCAGTTCTTC.

V gene TRBV19 combines with J gene TRBJ1-1, with a possible D match to TRBD1 (5 bases). The CDR3 contains 15 residues. V gave up 4 bases and J gave up 0 bases, with 12 bases separating them. Germline assignment: CDR1 LNHDA and CDR2 SQIVND (reference sequence). The chain's CDR3 is CASSTLQDMNTEAFF. Written as DNA, the CDR3 is TGTGCCAGTAGTACGTTACAGGACATGAACACTGAAGCTTTCTTT. Drawing the rest from reference TRBV19 and TRBJ1-1, the complete variable domain is DGGITQSPKYLFRKEGQNVTLSCEQNLNHDAMYWYRQDPGQGLRLIYYSQIVNDFQKGDIAEGYSVSREKKESFPLTVTSAQKNPTAFYLCASSTLQDMNTEAFFGQGTRLTVV.

Turning to this clone: At one end the junction does not follow the germline gene, possibly because of a read error. The chain couples TRBV4-1 to TRBJ2-7, with TRBD1 matching over 7 bases. CDR1 and CDR2 from the germline V gene are MGHRA and YSYEKL. The CDR3 contains 13 residues. The CDR3 DNA sequence: TGCGCCAGCAGCCACGGGACAGTCTACGAGCAGTGCTTC. This codes for CASSHGTVYEQCF.

This rearrangement joins TRBV4-2 to TRBJ1-1; the D is unclear. The CDR3 consists of 13 residues. The V end was cut by 0 bases, the J end by 4 bases, with 6 bases between. Germline loops: CDR1 LGHNA, CDR2 YNFKEQ. The CDR3 loop is CASSQETGTEAFF. The CDR3, as DNA: TGTGCCAGCAGCCAAGAGACGGGCACTGAAGCTTTCTTT.

The chain couples TRBV6-1 to TRBJ1-2; D is unresolved. V dropped 7 bases and J dropped 2 bases, with 11 bases sitting between them. This CDR3 contains 13 residues. Germline CDR1 is MNHNS and CDR2 is SASEGT. CDR3 DNA sequence: TGTGCCAGCACTCGACTTTACAACTATGGCTACACCTTC. Residues: CASTRLYNYGYTF.

The chain links TRBV7-8 to TRBJ2-1, with TRBD1 identical over 8 bases. CDR3 length: 17 amino acids. The V segment lost 2 bases and the J segment 4 bases; nucleotides outside the gene matches: 10. Germline-derived CDR1 and CDR2 are SGHVS and FQNEAQ. DNA of the CDR3: TGTGCCAGCAGCTTAATCGCGACAGGGGAGTTTTACAATGAGCAGTTCTTC. This codes for CASSLIATGEFYNEQFF.

This clone was counted only a few times. The CDR3 protein is CAISGGQGSYEQYF. DNA of the CDR3: TGTGCCATCAGTGGGGGACAGGGGTCCTACGAGCAGTACTTC. This chain connects TRBV10-3 to TRBJ2-7; the match to TRBD1 covers 10 bases. CDR3 length equals 14 residues. V gave up 4 bases and J gave up 1 base; unmatched junction bases: 1. Germline assignment: CDR1 ENHRY and CDR2 SYGVKD.

The count of this clone is one. The chain has TRBV7-6 and TRBJ2-1, with 8 bases matching TRBD2. Losses at the gene ends were 8 bases for V and 6 bases for J; bases not matched to a gene: 12. The CDR3 is 15 amino acids. Per the germline V gene, CDR1 is SGHVS and CDR2 is FNYEAQ. CDR3 nucleotide sequence: TGTGCCAGCTTTTCCGGGACTAGGTCCCGCAATGAGCAGTTCTTC. It is translated as CASFSGTRSRNEQFF.